This T cell receptor beta chain was captured by sequencing in a study of shared clonotypes between healthy human individuals. At the level of the study: Sampling drew on donors who were a couple of women and three men aged 18 to 49.

Generated by immunoSEQ multiplex PCR, the TCRdb table keeps only in-frame clones and is missing some. The repertoire includes around 2.1 million clones, about 93% of them detected once, and about 1.5% sits in the top ten. General observations from the study: A handful of donors had roughly 5% of their naive CD4 clonotypes in common.

Points on this clone: Its cognate antigen is unknown.

The CDR3 has 13 residues. V dropped 5 bases and J dropped 8 bases, with 12 bases sitting between them. The germline V gene has CDR1 SGHTA and CDR2 FQGNSA. Positively selected for CCR7, the CD45RO-negative cells used as naive CD8 cells excluded terminally differentiated effector memory CD45RA+ cells. Sequencing was done on a sample of naive CD8+ T cells from PBMCs. The chain is built from TRBV7-2 and TRBJ2-2; unclear D gene. This receptor was obtained from a man younger than 30 in good health. Some clones in this sample may be carry-over from other donors' samples. CDR3 in DNA: TGTGCCAGCAGCCTTTTACCGACAGGGGAGCTGTTTTTT. Protein sequence: CASSLLPTGELFF.